These T cell receptor beta chains were read from a single sample in a study of cytomegalovirus exposure and HLA in healthy donors. Profiled with immunoSEQ multiplex PCR; TCRdb holds only in-frame clones, not every one. The listing records some 42,000 clones. The source material was PBMCs. These receptors all come from a man younger than 45 in good health and CMV-seronegative. The CDR3 runs from the conserved cysteine through the conserved F or W. A D gene is named only where the DNA matches it firmly.

CASSPSGNNEQFF,TGTGCCAGCTCACCGTCCGGGAACAATGAGCAGTTCTTC,NA,TRBV18,TRBJ2-1
CATSRGAPGLNEKLFF,TGTGCCACCAGCAGAGGAGCGCCGGGACTCAATGAAAAACTGTTTTTT,NA,TRBV15,TRBJ1-4
CATTRGDRGDLLYGYTF,TGTGCCACCACCCGGGGCGACAGGGGCGACTTACTCTATGGCTACACCTTC,TRBD1,TRBV15,TRBJ1-2
CASSIDGGSSPLHF,TGTGCCAGTAGCATTGATGGGGGGAGTTCACCCCTCCACTTT,NA,TRBV19,TRBJ1-6
CASSLSGVETQYF,TGTGCCAGCAGCTTGTCAGGGGTCGAGACCCAGTACTTC,NA,TRBV5-6,TRBJ2-5
CASKPGFLYGYTF,TGTGCCAGCAAGCCGGGGTTTCTCTATGGCTACACCTTC,NA,TRBV9,TRBJ1-2
CASSYSTSGSSSEQFF,TGTGCCAGCAGTTACTCAACTAGCGGGAGTAGCTCTGAGCAGTTCTTC,TRBD2,TRBV6-5,TRBJ2-1
CASSVDTSTGELFF,TGTGCCAGCAGCGTAGACACTAGCACCGGGGAGCTGTTTTTT,NA,TRBV9,TRBJ2-2
CAWSPRAYEQYF,TGTGCCTGGAGCCCCCGGGCCTACGAGCAGTACTTC,NA,TRBV30,TRBJ2-7
CASSYSRTGDQPQHF,TGTGCCAGCAGTTACTCGAGGACAGGGGACCAGCCCCAGCATTTT,TRBD1,TRBV6-6,TRBJ1-5
CSVGRTVQETQYF,TGCAGCGTTGGTCGAACAGTCCAAGAGACCCAGTACTTC,NA,TRBV29-1,TRBJ2-5
CASSNSGNTEAFF,TGTGCCAGCAGTAACTCGGGGAACACTGAAGCTTTCTTT,NA,TRBV2,TRBJ1-1
CACVDRGRLGNTIYF,TGTGCCTGTGTGGACAGGGGCCGCCTCGGAAACACCATATATTTT,TRBD1,TRBV30,TRBJ1-3
CASSGGTSGSYEQYF,TGTGCCAGCAGCGGGGGGACTAGCGGATCCTACGAGCAGTACTTC,TRBD2,TRBV5-4,TRBJ2-7
CASSVGQDYYGYTF,TGTGCCAGCAGCGTAGGGCAAGATTACTATGGCTACACCTTC,NA,TRBV9,TRBJ1-2
CASSPWSEPQHF,TGTGCCAGCAGTCCCTGGAGTGAGCCCCAGCATTTT,NA,TRBV28,TRBJ1-5
CASSQERGQGYQPQHF,TGTGCCAGCAGCCAAGAGAGGGGACAGGGCTATCAGCCCCAGCATTTT,TRBD1,TRBV4-2,TRBJ1-5
CASAAGPTDTQYF,TGTGCTAGTGCTGCGGGTCCCACAGATACGCAGTATTTT,NA,TRBV12-5,TRBJ2-3
CASSLGRDYWGDTQYF,TGCGCCAGCAGCTTGGGACGGGACTATTGGGGAGATACGCAGTATTTT,TRBD2,TRBV5-1,TRBJ2-3
CASRVLAAGTGELFF,TGTGCCAGCAGAGTTCTAGCGGCAGGCACCGGGGAGCTGTTTTTT,TRBD2,TRBV2,TRBJ2-2
CSVEGAEKESYEQYF,TGCAGCGTTGAGGGGGCCGAAAAGGAGAGCTACGAGCAGTACTTC,NA,TRBV29-1,TRBJ2-7
CASSLGPSGRTEAFF,TGTGCCAGCAGCTTGGGCCCGTCAGGTCGGACTGAAGCTTTCTTT,NA,TRBV5-6,TRBJ1-1
CATLGTSGSYNEQFF,TGTGCCACCTTGGGGACTAGCGGGAGCTACAATGAGCAGTTCTTC,TRBD2,TRBV6-6,TRBJ2-1
CASSSWERSTEAFF,TGTGCCAGCAGTTCTTGGGAGAGGAGCACTGAAGCTTTCTTT,NA,TRBV6-1,TRBJ1-1
CASSRLGTSGDTQYF,TGTGCCAGCAGCCGACTTGGGACTAGCGGAGATACGCAGTATTTT,TRBD2,TRBV9,TRBJ2-3
CASSVGGASGTDTQYF,TGTGCCAGCAGCGTCGGGGGGGCTAGCGGGACGGATACGCAGTATTTT,TRBD2,TRBV9,TRBJ2-3
CASSPPAAGNTIYF,TGTGCCAGCTCACCACCGGCAGCTGGAAACACCATATATTTT,NA,TRBV18,TRBJ1-3
CTSSQERWEQFF,TGCACCAGCAGCCAAGAGCGGTGGGAGCAGTTCTTC,NA,TRBV1,TRBJ2-1
CATSRDYGGMQNEQFF,TGTGCCACCAGCAGAGACTATGGGGGCATGCAAAATGAGCAGTTCTTC,NA,TRBV15,TRBJ2-1
CAWSRQGGQPQHF,TGTGCCTGGAGCCGCCAGGGGGGCCAGCCCCAGCATTTT,TRBD1,TRBV30,TRBJ1-5
CASSTRDRGPSGYGYTF,TGTGCCAGCAGCACCCGGGACAGGGGTCCCTCTGGGTATGGCTACACCTTC,TRBD1,TRBV9,TRBJ1-2
CASSPRASENIQYF,TGTGCCAGCTCACCACGGGCTAGCGAAAACATTCAGTACTTC,NA,TRBV18,TRBJ2-4
CSPEGGGEQYF,TGCAGTCCGGAGGGGGGGGGCGAGCAGTACTTC,NA,TRBV20-1,TRBJ2-7
CASSPPRQTPEAFF,TGCGCCAGCAGCCCCCCCCGACAAACCCCCGAAGCTTTCTTT,NA,TRBV4-1,TRBJ1-1
CSAGGNEQYF,TGCAGCGCGGGGGGAAACGAGCAGTACTTC,TRBD2,TRBV29-1,TRBJ2-7
CASSLLGRGGGETQYF,TGCGCCAGCAGCTTGCTTGGGCGAGGGGGTGGAGAGACCCAGTACTTC,NA,TRBV5-1,TRBJ2-5
CAWSVGGDQPQHF,TGTGCCTGGAGTGTAGGAGGAGACCAGCCCCAGCATTTT,NA,TRBV30,TRBJ1-5
CASSPRGGSGSSYNEQFF,TGTGCCAGCAGCCCTAGAGGGGGTAGCGGGAGCTCCTACAATGAGCAGTTCTTC,TRBD2,TRBV7-9,TRBJ2-1
CASTPTGARIPGANVLTF,TGTGCCAGCACCCCTACTGGGGCAAGGATCCCTGGGGCCAACGTCCTGACTTTC,NA,TRBV7-9,TRBJ2-6
CARSFVRQGPYEQYF,TGTGCCAGAAGCTTCGTGAGACAGGGTCCCTACGAGCAGTACTTC,TRBD1,TRBV5-3,TRBJ2-7
CAWSGSYNEQFF,TGTGCCTGGAGTGGGAGCTACAATGAGCAGTTCTTC,NA,TRBV30,TRBJ2-1